This TCR beta chain was recovered during a study of T cells in Graves' hyperthyroidism and ophthalmopathy. Researchers took RNA transcripts and amplified the TCR beta CDR3 regions from them. An initial round of RT-PCR targeting the TCR CDR3 relied on the HTBI primer set. TCRdb recomputed calls from the multiplex PCR reads with MiXCR, one row per CDR3 protein. Found here are over 550,000 distinct CDR3 sequences, approximately 15% of them singletons; the top ten hold 15% to 20%. Exclusion criteria comprised uncontrolled infection, other autoimmune disease, pregnancy or lactation. The study based diagnoses on clinical symptoms, serum thyroxine and TRAb, thyroid ultrasound and orbital computed tomography. The source is a woman younger than 30 with Graves' hyperthyroidism. Source material: blood.

CDR3: CASSMTNEQFF. The CDR3 nucleotides are TGTGCCAGTAGTATGACCAATGAGCAGTTCTTC. V and J are TRBV19 and TRBJ2-1; unclear D gene. CDR1 is LNHDA and CDR2 is SQIVND in the germline V gene (reference sequence). V dropped 3 bases and J dropped 6 bases, with 3 bases sitting between them. The CDR3 length is 11 residues.